The 25 T cell receptor beta chains presented below share a single source sample, sequenced in a study of T cell repertoires in cytomegalovirus infection. TCRdb reprocessed the reads via MiXCR and lists one record per CDR3 protein. Here the sample spans fewer than 950,000 distinct CDR3 sequences, 32% being singletons. These TCRs are of unknown antigen specificity. The sample was cultured CD8+ T cells from PBMCs, taken from culture after CMV antigen stimulation. The receptor set was obtained from a human donor in good health (CMV status not recorded). Some clones in this sample may be carry-over from other donors' samples.

The chain recombines TRBV5-5 with TRBJ1-4; no clear D gene. Looked up from germline, CDR1 is SGHKS and CDR2 is YYEKEE (reference sequence). V was clipped by 4 bases and J by 4 bases, with 11 bases between them. The CDR3 has 14 amino acids. CDR3 region: CASSAGHYNEKLFF. In DNA form, the CDR3 reads TGTGCCAGCAGCGCGGGCCACTATAATGAAAAACTGTTTTTT.

This clonotype was seen just once. The V gene is TRBV7-8, the J gene TRBJ2-1, with 10 nucleotides matching TRBD2. The CDR3 has 16 residues. Germline CDR1 and CDR2: SGHVS and FQNEAQ. Trimming cost V 3 bases and J 12 bases; bases outside gene matches: 14. The CDR3 here is CASSFQKSGGGKVQFF. DNA of the CDR3: TGTGCCAGCAGCTTCCAGAAAAGCGGGGGGGGGAAGGTGCAGTTCTTC.

The gene calls are TRBV6-1 and TRBJ2-2, with unresolved D. The CDR3 consists of 12 residues. Germline lookup yields CDR1 MNHNS and CDR2 SASEGT. Trimming took off 6 bases at V and 5 bases at J, with 7 bases between the two ends. In nucleotides, the CDR3 is TGTGCCAGCAGAAGGATGACCGGGGAGCTGTTTTTT. Its protein is CASRRMTGELFF.

This clonotype was seen a few times. The rearrangement joins TRBV28 to TRBJ2-1; 9 bases match TRBD2. The length of the CDR3 is 14 residues. V dropped 6 bases and J dropped 12; count of bases not matched to a gene: 12. Per germline, CDR1 MDHEN and CDR2 SYDVKM. This CDR3 reads CASRQDGGGARQFF. The DNA for the CDR3 is TGTGCCAGCAGGCAAGATGGCGGGGGGGCTCGGCAGTTCTTC.

This clonotype showed up just a few times. The chain couples TRBV4-1 to TRBJ2-5; tentatively, D is TRBD1 or TRBD2 (5 bases each). Deletions cut 1 base from V and 1 base from J, with 7 bases between. Germline V gives CDR1 MGHRA, CDR2 YSYEKL. The CDR3 covers 14 residues. CDR3 nucleotide sequence: TGCGCCAGCAGCCAAGCTGGGACCCAAGAGACCCAGTACTTC. Translated: CASSQAGTQETQYF.

This clonotype was counted many times. This chain uses TRBV12-3 or TRBV12-4 with TRBJ1-5; 7 bases align to TRBD1. V shed 5 bases and J 7 bases; nucleotides not matched to a gene: 5. This CDR3 contains 13 residues. For the CDR3, the DNA is TGTGCCAGCAGTCAGACAGGGTACCAGCCCCAGCATTTT. This codes for CASSQTGYQPQHF.

The chain combines TRBV5-6 with TRBJ2-1; D might be TRBD1 (5 bases). This CDR3 has 13 amino acids. The V and J ends lost 4 bases and 10 bases respectively, with 15 bases between them. Germline values: CDR1 SGHDT, CDR2 YYEEEE. CDR3 in DNA: TGTGCCAGCAGCGACGAACCCCCAGGGGAGCAGTTCTTC. It translates to CASSDEPPGEQFF. The full variable domain, with the rest looked up from reference TRBV5-6 and TRBJ2-1, is DAGVTQSPTHLIKTRGQQVTLRCSPKSGHDTVSWYQQALGQGPQFIFQYYEEEERQRGNFPDRFSGHQFPNYSSELNVNALLLGDSALYLCASSDEPPGEQFFGPGTRLTVL.

There are a few counts of this clonotype. This chain joins TRBV7-9 and TRBJ1-4; D gene uncertain. The germline gives CDR1 SEHNR, CDR2 FQNEAQ (reference sequence). The CDR3 sequence is 13 residues long. Trimming left V 5 bases short and J 6 bases short, with 10 bases between. CDR3 residues: CASSESGDEKLFF. DNA of the CDR3: TGTGCCAGCAGCGAGAGCGGGGATGAAAAACTGTTTTTT.

The J gene is TRBJ1-6, the V gene TRBV7-6; the match to TRBD1 covers 7 bases. The CDR3 consists of 15 residues. Germline values: CDR1 SGHVS, CDR2 FNYEAQ. V was pared by 3 bases and J by 8 bases, with 7 bases of the junction left unmatched. The CDR3: CASSLIGGGDSPLHF. In DNA form, the CDR3 reads TGTGCCAGCAGCTTGATAGGGGGCGGGGATTCACCCCTCCACTTT.

About this clonotype itself: An end of the junction differs from the germline gene, which may be a read error. The rearrangement joins TRBV6-2 or TRBV6-3 to TRBJ2-2; TRBD1 or TRBD2 may be the D gene (5 bases each). Looked up from germline, CDR1 is MNHEY and CDR2 is SVGEGT. The CDR3 totals 13 residues. The CDR3 protein is CVSSYLGAGELFF. The CDR3 DNA follows: TGTGTCAGCAGTTACCTGGGGGCCGGGGAGCTGTTTTTT.

The rearrangement links TRBV7-6 to TRBJ2-2; D uncertain. V dropped 5 bases and J dropped 6 bases, with 13 bases sitting between them. Per the germline V gene, CDR1 is SGHVS and CDR2 is FNYEAQ. The CDR3 is made up of 14 amino acids. The CDR3 bases are TGTGCCAGCAGCCCCCCCAATGGACCCGGGGAGCTGTTTTTT. Protein sequence: CASSPPNGPGELFF.

This sequence joins TRBV2 and TRBJ2-7; 11 nucleotides line up with TRBD1. The CDR3 length is 15 residues. Germline CDR1 and CDR2: SNHLY and FYNNEI. Losses at the gene ends were 9 bases for V and 4 bases for J; bases not matched to a gene: 11. DNA of the CDR3: TGTGCCAGTCCTGCCCCGGGGACAGGGGGGTACGAGCAGTACTTC. Encoded protein: CASPAPGTGGYEQYF.

Comment on this clonotype: Germline is not matched at one junction end, which may reflect a read error. The chain has TRBV7-6 and TRBJ2-6; D gene unclear. Germline-derived CDR1 and CDR2 are SGHVS and FNYEAQ. This CDR3 spans 17 amino acids. CDR3 region: CASSPNPSVSGVNVLTF. CDR3 sequence (DNA): TGTGCCAGCAGCCCAAACCCGTCGGTATCTGGGGTCAACGTCCTGACTTTC.

The V gene is TRBV10-3, the J gene TRBJ2-3; 10 nucleotides align to TRBD2. Germline assignment: CDR1 ENHRY and CDR2 SYGVKD. V lost 7 bases and J lost 3; bases outside the gene matches: 7. The CDR3 spans 15 residues. In DNA, the CDR3 is TGTGCCATCATGGGAGCGGGGGGGGAGACAGATACGCAGTATTTT. Translation gives CAIMGAGGETDTQYF.

The CDR3 loop is CASSYGNRELNEQFF. In DNA, the CDR3 is TGTGCCAGCAGTTACGGAAACAGGGAGTTGAATGAGCAGTTCTTC. The chain links TRBV6-2 or TRBV6-3 to TRBJ2-1; possibly TRBD1 for D (6 bases). Germline CDR1 is MNHEY and CDR2 is SVGEGT. The length of the CDR3 is 15 residues. The V end lost 2 bases, the J end lost 7 bases, and 15 bases lay between the germline ends.

This clonotype was recorded a few times. The chain carries TRBV10-3 and TRBJ2-5; TRBD2 aligns across 7 bases. This CDR3 comprises 15 residues. The germline V gene has CDR1 ENHRY and CDR2 SYGVKD. V trimming: 4 bases; J trimming: 5 bases; junction bases outside the gene matches: 10. CDR3 region: CAISGTEGGSETQYF. As DNA, the CDR3 is TGTGCCATCAGTGGGACGGAGGGAGGGTCGGAGACCCAGTACTTC.

Points on this clonotype: One base away lies a much larger clone, so this may be a sequencing read error. The J gene is TRBJ2-1, the V gene TRBV7-6, with 11 nucleotides matching TRBD2. Germline CDR1 reads SGHVS; CDR2 reads FNYEAQ. The CDR3 sequence is 15 residues long. The CDR3 reads CASSIAGGRYNEQSF. In nucleotides, the CDR3 is TGTGCCAGCAGCATAGCGGGGGGGAGGTACAATGAGCAGTCCTTC.

The genes are TRBV5-5 and TRBJ2-1; no definite D call. Trimming cost V 4 bases and J 5 bases, with 4 bases left between them. In germline, CDR1 is SGHKS, CDR2 YYEKEE (reference sequence). The CDR3 is 11 residues long. The DNA of the CDR3 is TGTGCCAGCAGCCCCCACAATGAGCAGTTCTTC. It encodes CASSPHNEQFF.

The chain carries TRBV2 and TRBJ1-5; D may be TRBD1 (5 bases). The germline V gene encodes CDR1 SNHLY and CDR2 FYNNEI. The CDR3 loop spans 13 amino acids. V was cut by 7 bases and J by 6 bases, with 13 bases left in between. CDR3 amino acids: CASIGGFGQPQHF. The CDR3 nucleotides are TGTGCCAGCATCGGGGGTTTTGGTCAGCCCCAGCATTTT.

This clonotype was detected ten times or more. The chain employs TRBV7-6 and TRBJ2-3; D remains ambiguous. The CDR3 extends over 14 amino acids. Per the germline V gene, CDR1 is SGHVS and CDR2 is FNYEAQ. V was pared by 1 base and J by 1 base, with 6 bases between. The CDR3 region is CASSLEAGTDTQYF. DNA of the CDR3: TGTGCCAGCAGCTTAGAGGCGGGCACAGATACGCAGTATTTT.

This clonotype was seen many times. The chain links TRBV20-1 to TRBJ1-2; a possible D gene is TRBD1 (5 bases). Trimming stripped 4 bases from V and 2 bases from J, with 14 bases between. In germline, CDR1 is DFQATT, CDR2 SNEGSKA (reference sequence). CDR3 length: 14 residues. In DNA form, the CDR3 reads TGCAGTGCTATCCGGTGGGACTCGAACTATGGCTACACCTTC. This codes for CSAIRWDSNYGYTF.

A few counts support this clonotype. The chain employs TRBV27 and TRBJ1-6; a possible D gene is TRBD1 (6 bases). The CDR3 covers 16 residues. V was clipped by 5 bases and J by 1 base, with 12 bases between them. Germline V CDR1 and CDR2: MNHEY, SMNVEV (reference sequence). The DNA for the CDR3 is TGTGCCAGCAGTCTAGGGGGGGAATCCTATAATTCACCCCTCCACTTT. Its translation is CASSLGGESYNSPLHF.

This clonotype was recorded a few times. The chain is built from TRBV2 and TRBJ1-1; D gene uncertain. V lost 1 base and J lost 4, with 7 bases in between. Germline V CDR1 and CDR2: SNHLY, FYNNEI. The CDR3 length is 13 residues. CDR3 loop: CASSEVEITEAFF. The CDR3 bases are TGTGCCAGCAGTGAAGTTGAGATCACTGAAGCTTTCTTT. The full variable domain, its missing parts supplied by reference TRBV2 and TRBJ1-1, is EPEVTQTPSHQVTQMGQEVILRCVPISNHLYFYWYRQILGQKVEFLVSFYNNEISEKSEIFDDQFSVERPDGSNFTLKIRSTKLEDSAMYFCASSEVEITEAFFGQGTRLTVV.

The rearrangement uses TRBV28 and TRBJ1-1; D gene ambiguous. The CDR3 has 15 residues. The V gene lost 3 bases and the J gene lost 4 bases, with 15 bases spanning the gap. In germline, CDR1 is MDHEN, CDR2 SYDVKM. CDR3 residues: CASSFIPTGSTEAFF. The DNA for the CDR3 is TGTGCCAGCAGTTTCATTCCCACGGGGTCCACTGAAGCTTTCTTT.

This clonotype was counted only a few times. The rearrangement joins TRBV9 to TRBJ1-1, with 7 positions matching TRBD1. CDR3 size: 15 residues. Trimming took 2 bases from V and 1 from J; bases not matched to a gene: 5. Germline CDR1 SGDLS, CDR2 YYNGEE. CDR3 DNA sequence: TGTGCCAGCAGCGTCTGGGACAGTCCGAACACTGAAGCTTTCTTT. Translating it yields CASSVWDSPNTEAFF. The full variable domain, rest sourced from reference TRBV9 and TRBJ1-1, is DSGVTQTPKHLITATGQRVTLRCSPRSGDLSVYWYQQSLDQGLQFLIQYYNGEERAKGNILERFSAQQFPDLHSELNLSSLELGDSALYFCASSVWDSPNTEAFFGQGTRLTVV.